The rows below give T cell receptor beta chains drawn from one sample of a study of T cell responses to AZD1222 COVID-19 vaccine. Clones were sequenced by immunoSEQ multiplex PCR, and TCRdb holds only the in-frame ones, with some missing. This repertoire shows just under 55,000 clones, roughly 90% found once; its top ten account for roughly 2%. The sequencing used peripheral blood, collected on day 0 of AZD1222 vaccination. Receptor source: an adult in good health. Both conserved end residues are trimmed from each CDR3. Where a row states a size, it is once, few, many or the class of an expanded clone; other rows omit it.

V gene,J gene,clone size,CDR3 protein
TRBV5-1,TRBJ1-6,-,ASSLEQGPNSPLH
TRBV6-5,TRBJ1-5,-,ASSPSSRSNQPQH
TRBV5-1,TRBJ2-1,-,ASTLVTGASEQF
TRBV7-3,TRBJ2-7,-,ASSLNGGTYEQY
TRBV14,TRBJ1-2,-,ASSPGDFLQSLYYGYT
TRBV6-5,TRBJ2-7,-,ASKGGAGVFSEQY
TRBV3-1/TRBV3-2,TRBJ2-7,-,ASSHEGTSGTYEQY
TRBV28,TRBJ2-7,-,ASRGIHEQY
TRBV30,TRBJ1-2,-,AWKWSPDGYT
TRBV19,TRBJ2-7,-,ASSYGLAGAGEQY
TRBV5-1,TRBJ1-1,-,ASSLVAGNTEAF
TRBV7-2,TRBJ1-1,-,ASSLAPRMNTEAF
TRBV5-4,TRBJ1-1,-,ASRSDRAKSNTEAF
TRBV19,TRBJ2-7,-,ASSMGALAEQY
TRBV7-9,TRBJ2-3,-,ASRPPGLAGGRGDTQY
TRBV11-2,TRBJ1-1,once,ASSLQGATEAF
TRBV7-9,TRBJ2-7,-,ASSLGAGGPTEQY
TRBV24-1,TRBJ2-2,-,ATSEEGRGGELF
TRBV2,TRBJ1-4,-,ASSRTGGNEKLF
TRBV10-2,TRBJ1-4,-,ASSPLVGLGEKLF
TRBV10-2,TRBJ2-5,-,ASRTGVLETQY
TRBV19,TRBJ2-1,-,ASSTSGSAAYNEQF
TRBV9,TRBJ2-2,-,ASSPGEVGELF
TRBV19,TRBJ1-6,-,ASSIAGVQSPLH
TRBV6-5,TRBJ2-7,-,ASSIRTGASYEQY
TRBV7-2,TRBJ1-2,-,ASSLATAAAGDGYT
TRBV18,TRBJ2-3,-,ASSPLAEGTDTQY
TRBV7-3,TRBJ2-2,-,ASSRQGITGELF
TRBV2,TRBJ2-1,-,ASSDVGLQNNEQF
TRBV28,TRBJ1-2,few,ASSDINYGYT
TRBV5-1,TRBJ2-2,-,ASSPWASVVGTGELF
TRBV6-2/TRBV6-3,TRBJ1-5,once,ASSLGLQGPQH
TRBV6-5,TRBJ1-2,-,ASKLLGGGYGYT
TRBV5-1,TRBJ2-2,-,ASSLIQAGSGELF
TRBV7-9,TRBJ1-3,-,ASSPGTPGNTIY
TRBV6-5,TRBJ1-1,-,ATRSGAEAF
TRBV28,TRBJ1-2,-,ASSLWYKDSNYLYGYT
TRBV11-2,TRBJ1-1,-,ASSLASLNTEAF
TRBV18,TRBJ2-2,-,ASSPPGLAGNTGELF
TRBV10-3,TRBJ1-2,-,AISEASLGYGYT
TRBV5-1,TRBJ2-1,once,ASSRRDGRDRYNEQF
TRBV5-1,TRBJ2-7,-,ASSLVGGAGNEQY
TRBV3-1/TRBV3-2,TRBJ2-1,-,ASSQSDRSYNEQF
TRBV12-3/TRBV12-4,TRBJ2-7,-,ASSLRGPYEQY
TRBV3-1/TRBV3-2,TRBJ1-6,few,ASSPREGGNSPLH
TRBV6-1,TRBJ2-7,-,ASSATSGGPTYEQY
TRBV7-8,TRBJ2-7,-,ASSLVLGTGGYEQY
TRBV11-2,TRBJ2-1,-,ASSLAGGPGDEQF
TRBV5-1,TRBJ2-5,-,ASSFVLQETQY
TRBV24-1,TRBJ2-3,-,ATSDGTSRPDTQY
TRBV3-1/TRBV3-2,TRBJ2-4,-,ASSHRQGLTKNIQY
TRBV28,TRBJ2-1,-,ASSGLAGAYEQF
TRBV28,TRBJ2-5,once,ASSLRQRSWTQY
TRBV5-1,TRBJ1-1,-,ASSYSLNTEAF
TRBV5-1,TRBJ2-4,-,ASSPTGLAKNIQY
TRBV7-2,TRBJ2-7,once,ASSLAPAVSYEQY
TRBV2,TRBJ1-5,-,ASSLDSPGSQPQH
TRBV18,TRBJ2-5,-,ASSPRQGTGGEVETQY
TRBV7-9,TRBJ2-7,-,ASSSSGGRSSYEQY
TRBV4-1,TRBJ1-4,-,ASSPTGDPTNEKLF